The present entry profiles one T cell receptor (beta chain) with its context. The antigen is not known. This sample includes further DNA sequences coding for the same CDR3. The data belong to a study of shared clonotypes between healthy human individuals. General observations from the study: Clonotype sharing among the donors was expected to vary with sequencing depth. Generation probabilities were higher for clonotypes shared across all four sorted-subset donors than for unshared ones.

Produced via immunoSEQ multiplex PCR; TCRdb's table is partial and in-frame only. The sample records approximately 2,200,000 clones, roughly 91% being singletons. As defined, naive CD8 cells were CD45RO-negative and positively selected for CCR7, with terminally differentiated effector memory CD45RA+ cells excluded. Germline CDR1 is MNHEY and CDR2 is SMNVEV (reference sequence). This CDR3 has 14 amino acids. With 2 bases removed from V and 3 bases from J, the gap between germline ends came to 7 bases. Sequencing used naive CD8+ T cells from PBMCs. The TCR originated in a man between 18 and 35 years old in good health. Some clones in this sample may be carry-over from other donors' samples. This chain joins TRBV27 and TRBJ2-2; D is unresolved. For the CDR3, the DNA is TGTGCCAGCAGTTTAGAAGGGTACACCGGGGAGCTGTTTTTT. It specifies CASSLEGYTGELFF.